This T cell receptor (beta chain) was recovered during a study of early T cells in non-severe SARS-CoV-2 infection. TCRdb ran MiXCR on the 5' RACE reads and lists one entry per CDR3 protein. The sample records roughly 77,000 distinct CDR3 sequences, roughly 12% being singletons. This CDR3 spans 11 amino acids. The V gene lost 4 bases and the J gene lost 8 bases, with 7 bases spanning the gap. Germline CDR1 is SGHNT and CDR2 is YYREEE (reference sequence). The clonotype comes from an adult who was a healthcare worker with PCR-confirmed SARS-CoV-2 infection or an uninfected control (not recorded which). Sequencing used whole blood. V and J are TRBV5-4 and TRBJ2-1; D gene uncertain. The CDR3 DNA reads TGTGCCAGCAGCCTAAGGGATGAGCAGTTCTTC. It specifies CASSLRDEQFF. Using reference TRBV5-4 and TRBJ2-1 for the parts outside the CDR3, the full variable domain is ETGVTQSPTHLIKTRGQQVTLRCSSQSGHNTVSWYQQALGQGPQFIFQYYREEENGRGNFPPRFSGLQFPNYSSELNVNALELDDSALYLCASSLRDEQFFGPGTRLTVL.